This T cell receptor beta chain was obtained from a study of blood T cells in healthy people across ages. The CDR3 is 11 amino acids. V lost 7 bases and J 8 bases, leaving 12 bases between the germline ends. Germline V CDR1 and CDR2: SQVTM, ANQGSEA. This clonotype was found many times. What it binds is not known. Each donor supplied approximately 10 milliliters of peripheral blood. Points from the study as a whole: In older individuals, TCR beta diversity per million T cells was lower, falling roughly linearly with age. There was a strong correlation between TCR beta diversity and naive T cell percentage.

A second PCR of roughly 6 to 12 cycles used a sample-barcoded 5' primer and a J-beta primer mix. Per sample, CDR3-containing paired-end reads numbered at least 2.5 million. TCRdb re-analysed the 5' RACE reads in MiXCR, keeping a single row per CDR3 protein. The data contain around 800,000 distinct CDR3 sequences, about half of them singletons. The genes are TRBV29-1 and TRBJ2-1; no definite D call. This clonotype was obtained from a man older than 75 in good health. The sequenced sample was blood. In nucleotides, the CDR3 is TGCAGCGGACGCCTGTCTGATGAGCAGTTCTTC. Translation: CSGRLSDEQFF.